The rows below give T cell receptor beta chains drawn from one sample of a study of T cells in pancreatic ductal adenocarcinoma. Clones were sequenced by immunoSEQ multiplex PCR, and TCRdb holds only the in-frame ones, with some missing. Of 100,000 or so clones listed, nearly 95% were seen once; the top ten hold around 3.2%. The sequencing sample was made of PBMCs. The receptors shown here come from a human donor with pancreatic ductal adenocarcinoma. Each CDR3 is given with its conserved first and last residue.

TRBJ2-2 TRBV10-3 CAIGGNTGELFF
TRBJ2-1 TRBV11-2 CASSLTLGTGYNEQFF
TRBJ1-2 TRBV7-9 CASSIGVGRLGNYGYTF
TRBJ2-3 TRBV9 CASSWGLAVTDTQYF
TRBJ2-7 TRBV27 CASSSQMTAYEQYF
TRBJ2-7 TRBV28 CASAGFYEQYF
TRBJ2-7 TRBV28 CASSLPDEQYF
TRBJ1-1 TRBV15 CATSRGWGGRTEAFF
TRBJ2-5 TRBV11-2 CASSLGGLGTQYF
TRBJ1-5 TRBV19 CASSGTGGQPQHF
TRBJ1-2 TRBV21-1 CASSKSTRPFYGYTF
TRBJ2-7 TRBV5-4 CASSLFFKAGDEQYF
TRBJ2-5 TRBV10-3 CAIKGQGQETQYF
TRBJ1-3 TRBV10-3 CAISRGTGRSGNTIYF
TRBJ2-5 TRBV5-1 CASSLIPGQETQYF
TRBJ2-3 TRBV2 CASQTGILNTQYF
TRBJ1-5 TRBV18 CASSPKADQPQHF
TRBJ2-1 TRBV10-2 CASSESLAGQFF
TRBJ1-1 TRBV29-1 CSVGGYTEAFF
TRBJ2-3 TRBV5-4 CASSLMLAGGTDTQYF
TRBJ2-2 TRBV27 CASRSFPVAGELFF
TRBJ2-2 TRBV10-1 CASSVEGTGELFF
TRBJ1-5 TRBV6-5 CASSRGQGDQPQHF
TRBJ2-1 TRBV9 CASSVESNEQFF
TRBJ2-4 TRBV29-1 CSVRTGGNIQYF
TRBJ2-1 TRBV10-3 CAISVQREQGEQFF
TRBJ2-7 TRBV30 CAWSAFPNRGAGEQYF
TRBJ2-3 TRBV7-6 CASSPDLDTQYF
TRBJ2-7 TRBV7-2 CASRLSAGFGTYEQYF
TRBJ1-1 TRBV28 CASLTGGTEAFF
TRBJ1-1 TRBV2 CASSVLQILAFF
TRBJ1-3 TRBV5-1 CASSTGGNTIYF
TRBJ2-2 TRBV5-1 CASSPLSNTGELFF
TRBJ2-7 TRBV7-2 CASSPGTGIVHEQYF
TRBJ2-7 TRBV6-5 CASRVDSQVQYF
TRBJ1-2 TRBV29-1 CSVERPADSSFYGYTF
TRBJ2-4 TRBV20-1 CSAAGTGPHF
TRBJ1-1 TRBV6-1 CASSEPGILAEAFF
TRBJ2-1 TRBV5-1 CASSLRGSGYEQFF
TRBJ2-2 TRBV6-1 CASGTGGDTGELFF
TRBJ2-7 TRBV4-2 CASSQVLAGGGEQYF
TRBJ2-7 TRBV11-2 CASSSQYYEQYF
TRBJ2-1 TRBV28 CATRGNPGSYNEQFF
TRBJ2-5 TRBV7-2 CASSLDVGGETQYF
TRBJ2-1 TRBV5-6 CASSLYREGRDEQFF
TRBJ1-1 TRBV18 CASSSSESEAFF
TRBJ1-5 TRBV6-5 CASSYGRGDQPQHF
TRBJ1-2 TRBV6-1 CASSKRTGPGGYTF
TRBJ2-7 TRBV7-2 CASSVSLADEQYF
TRBJ2-7 TRBV6-1 CASTWGPGSDEQYF
TRBJ2-1 TRBV7-8 CASRVSGTSGYNEQFF
TRBJ2-7 TRBV7-2 CASSIPIRGLSSYEQYF
TRBJ2-2 TRBV2 CASSGLAGAAGELFF
TRBJ1-2 TRBV19 CASRGGDGYTF
TRBJ2-7 TRBV7-2 CASSWGEKLDEQYF
TRBJ2-1 TRBV11-1 CASSLETSSNEQFF
TRBJ1-5 TRBV12-5 CASAGDNQPQHF